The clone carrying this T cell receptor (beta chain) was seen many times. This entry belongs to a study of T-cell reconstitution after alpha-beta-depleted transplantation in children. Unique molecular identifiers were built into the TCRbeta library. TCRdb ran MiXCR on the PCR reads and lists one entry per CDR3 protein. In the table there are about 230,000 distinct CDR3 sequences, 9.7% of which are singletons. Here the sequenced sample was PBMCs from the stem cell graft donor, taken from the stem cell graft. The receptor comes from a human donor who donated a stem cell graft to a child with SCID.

CDR3 residues: CASSVGRVEADTQYF. Here the CDR3 DNA reads TGTGCCAGCAGCGTAGGTAGGGTTGAAGCAGATACGCAGTATTTT. The genes are TRBV9 and TRBJ2-3, with no clear D. CDR1 and CDR2 from the germline V gene are SGDLS and YYNGEE. The length of the CDR3 is 15 residues. V was pared by 0 bases and J by 4 bases, with 12 bases between.